This entry features one T cell receptor (beta chain) sequence. The data are from a study of blood T cell repertoires in COVID-19. Across the study: T cells, B-cell-depleted T cells, or PBMCs provided the cDNA or gDNA that served as material.

The method was immunoSEQ multiplex PCR; TCRdb's version includes in-frame clones alone and lacks a portion of them. The sample consists of around 340,000 clones, around nine tenths of them appearing once. Participants came from about 23 US areas, aged roughly 18 to 100 years. This CDR3 is 16 amino acids long. Germline V lookup: CDR1 SGHNT, CDR2 YENEEA. V lost 6 bases, J lost 2 bases, and 8 bases stayed unmatched. The chain has TRBV11-3 and TRBJ2-5, with 11 bases fitting TRBD2. Sequencing used PBMCs or T cells enriched from blood (not recorded which). The sequence was obtained from a woman aged 25 to 39 who had been exposed to COVID-19. CDR3 in amino acids: CASSRRTSGFQETQYF. CDR3 nucleotides: TGTGCCAGCAGTCGCAGGACTAGCGGGTTTCAAGAGACCCAGTACTTC.